This is a list of T cell receptor beta chains from one sample in a study of blood T cell repertoires in COVID-19. Clones were sequenced by immunoSEQ multiplex PCR, and TCRdb holds only the in-frame ones, with some missing. The data hold 150,000 to 250,000 clones, with 70% to 85% observed a single time. Sequencing was done on a sample of peripheral blood. These receptors came from a human donor with acute or convalescent COVID-19. The donor label of this sample is uncertain. Each CDR3 is given without its conserved first and last residue.

>TRBJ2-1|TRBV24-1
ATRQTGNNEQF
>TRBJ2-1|TRBV13
ASSRSSAYNEQF
>TRBJ1-2|TRBV28
ASSSDRGLGYT
>TRBJ1-1|TRBV18
ASSPVRGLENTEAF
>TRBJ2-1|TRBV2
ASSVGRELYNEQF
>TRBJ2-7|TRBV5-1
ASSPAGGDLYEQY
>TRBJ2-7|TRBV10-3
AISESGLAGAGGEQY
>TRBJ2-7|TRBV3-1/TRBV3-2
ASSLREGPGEQY
>TRBJ2-5|TRBV18
ASSPPRPDETQY
>TRBJ1-6|TRBV7-3
ASSLKGRGGQPCFPLH
>TRBJ1-1|TRBV5-1
ASSRQGDTEAF
>TRBJ2-1|TRBV7-3
ASSSVAGGIYNEQF
>TRBJ2-2|TRBV5-1
ASSPSGAGGGTGELF
>TRBJ1-3|TRBV10-3
AISGTGVSGNTIY
>TRBJ2-5|TRBV5-1
ASSPVTGGGETQY
>TRBJ2-7|TRBV7-9
ASSIVVDEQY
>TRBJ2-1|TRBV18
ASSPQVNEQF
>TRBJ1-2|TRBV2
ANGQTNYGYT
>TRBJ2-1|TRBV5-8
ASSLGDRYNEQF
>TRBJ2-4|TRBV6-1
ASSGQGSDIQY
>TRBJ1-2|TRBV28
ATTSGVGRGYT
>TRBJ2-7|TRBV5-4
ASSSYGGSYEQY
>TRBJ2-1|TRBV7-8
ASSSDRASYNEQF
>TRBJ1-3|TRBV25-1
ASSGVHGSGNTIY
>TRBJ1-5|TRBV6-2/TRBV6-3
ASSYSGGVSNQPQH
>TRBJ1-3|TRBV10-3
AISYDRDPGNTIY
>TRBJ2-3|TRBV7-9
ASSLGQGTDTQY
>TRBJ2-5|TRBV5-4
ASSFGRTGQETQY
>TRBJ1-3|TRBV6-1
ASSDRVGGVGGNTIY
>TRBJ2-7|TRBV11-2
ASSVGLREQY
>TRBJ1-5|TRBV6-1
ASSEGDRNQPQH
>TRBJ1-2|TRBV3-1/TRBV3-2
ASSRGYGYT
>TRBJ1-2|TRBV27
ASSFSDRVRFYGYT
>TRBJ2-5|TRBV3-1/TRBV3-2
ASSQAGVWSFFRRAAKEGQY
>TRBJ2-5|TRBV11-2
ASSLPGEMQTQY
>TRBJ1-3|TRBV19
ASSPYGTYFSGNTIY
>TRBJ2-3|TRBV9
ASSVGLAGVGTQY